The rows below give T cell receptor beta chains drawn from one sample of a study of identifying expanded T cells in peripheral blood. Sequenced by immunoSEQ multiplex PCR; TCRdb stores in-frame clones only, minus some. Of about 94,000 clones listed, approximately 88% were seen once; the top ten hold less than 6%. The sequencing sample was made of blood. The receptors were sampled from a person between 18 and 70 years old in good health. Both conserved end residues are part of each CDR3. D genes are given only for firm matches. Some rows have no size entry. The others give once, few or many, or a class for an expanded clone.

cdr3_nt	cdr3_aa	cdr3_length	v_call	j_call	d_call	clone_size
TGTGCCAGCAGCCTTCAACGTCAAGCTTTCTTT	CASSLQRQAFF	11	TRBV6-6	TRBJ1-1	.	.
TGTGCCAGTAGCAAGGCCCTAAAAACAGTGAACTCTGGAAACACCATATATTTT	CASSKALKTVNSGNTIYF	18	TRBV19	TRBJ1-3	.	.
TGTGCCAGCAGCTTGAGTAGCATCTCCTACGAGCAGTACTTC	CASSLSSISYEQYF	14	TRBV5-6	TRBJ2-7	.	.
TGTGCCAGCACCGACCTATTAGAGGTAGAGACCCAGTACTTC	CASTDLLEVETQYF	14	TRBV6-1	TRBJ2-5	.	.
TGCGCCAGCAGGACTAGCGGGGGGGCCAATGAGCAGTTCTTC	CASRTSGGANEQFF	14	TRBV5-1	TRBJ2-1	TRBD2	.
TGTGCCAGCAGTTACCTGGGGACCAACACCATATATTTT	CASSYLGTNTIYF	13	TRBV6-5	TRBJ1-3	.	.
TGTGCCAGCAGTAATACAGGGGGCAATCAGCCCCAGCATTTT	CASSNTGGNQPQHF	14	TRBV9	TRBJ1-5	TRBD1	.
TGTGCCACCAGCAGGCGTATCCTGGAAAAACTGTTTTTT	CATSRRILEKLFF	13	TRBV15	TRBJ1-4	.	.
TGTGCCAGCAGTGCCCGGACAGGGGGCAGTTCTAATGAAAAACTGTTTTTT	CASSARTGGSSNEKLFF	17	TRBV6-1	TRBJ1-4	TRBD1	few
TGTGCCAGCAGTTTCGGGGCCCCCTACGAGCAGTACTTC	CASSFGAPYEQYF	13	TRBV27	TRBJ2-7	.	.
TGCGCCAGCAGCCAAGATATAGAAGGAGTAGCTTTCTTT	CASSQDIEGVAFF	13	TRBV4-1	TRBJ1-1	.	.
TGTGCCAGCAGCTTAGCGTCGGTTAAAGTCTATGGCTACACCTTC	CASSLASVKVYGYTF	15	TRBV7-2	TRBJ1-2	.	.
TGTGCCTGCTCCTACTGGGAGGGAGCTTTCTTT	CACSYWEGAFF	11	TRBV30	TRBJ1-1	.	few
TGTGCCAGCAGTTTATCTCGTCTACCTTACACCGGGGAGCTGTTTTTT	CASSLSRLPYTGELFF	16	TRBV27	TRBJ2-2	.	.
TGCAGCGTTGGAGGACAGGGGGCTGAAGCTTTCTTT	CSVGGQGAEAFF	12	TRBV29-1	TRBJ1-1	TRBD1	.
TGTGCCAGCAGGGTCGGGGCCGCTAACCAAGAGACCCAGTACTTC	CASRVGAANQETQYF	15	TRBV11-3	TRBJ2-5	.	once
TGTGCCAGCTCACCAGGACAGGGCGCGGGGGCCAACGTCCTGACTTTC	CASSPGQGAGANVLTF	16	TRBV18	TRBJ2-6	TRBD1	.
TGTGCCAGCAGCTTAGATGGCTCATCCTACGAGCAGTACTTC	CASSLDGSSYEQYF	14	TRBV11-3	TRBJ2-7	.	.
TGCGCCAGCAGCTTGTGGGACAGGGCCGGGGAGCTGTTTTTT	CASSLWDRAGELFF	14	TRBV5-1	TRBJ2-2	TRBD1	few
TGTGCCAGCAGGTCGGTCCTACAGGGAGGGAGTCAGCCCCAGCATTTT	CASRSVLQGGSQPQHF	16	TRBV2	TRBJ1-5	.	.
TGTGCCTGGCTCCCGGGACAACGGTCAGGCGGCTACACCTTC	CAWLPGQRSGGYTF	14	TRBV30	TRBJ1-2	.	.
TGTGCCAGTAGTATAGTTACGGGAACGGGGTATGGCTACACCTTC	CASSIVTGTGYGYTF	15	TRBV19	TRBJ1-2	.	few
TGTGCCTGTCGGACTAGCGGAAACACCGGGGAGCTGTTTTTT	CACRTSGNTGELFF	14	TRBV30	TRBJ2-2	TRBD2	.
TGCAGCGTTGCCGGTAGGGACCCCTACGAGCAGTACTTC	CSVAGRDPYEQYF	13	TRBV29-1	TRBJ2-7	.	.
TGTGCCAGCAGCTTCGGGTGGGGATCCTACGAGCAGTACTTC	CASSFGWGSYEQYF	14	TRBV7-2	TRBJ2-7	.	.
TGTGCCTGGAGCCCGGGACAGCTATTTGGAAACACCATATATTTT	CAWSPGQLFGNTIYF	15	TRBV30	TRBJ1-3	TRBD1	.
TGCGCCAGCAGCCCCAGCGGGAGCACAGATACGCAGTATTTT	CASSPSGSTDTQYF	14	TRBV5-1	TRBJ2-3	.	.
TGTGCCAGCAGCTTAGTCCTAGCGGGAGCGGGAGATACGCAGTATTTT	CASSLVLAGAGDTQYF	16	TRBV7-9	TRBJ2-3	TRBD2	.
TGTGCCAGTGTTCGGAGGCAGGGAGTAAATCAGCCCCAGCATTTT	CASVRRQGVNQPQHF	15	TRBV19	TRBJ1-5	.	.
TGTGCCAGCAGCCTACGCTCAGAGGCCGTTAGCTCCTACGAGCAGTACTTC	CASSLRSEAVSSYEQYF	17	TRBV13	TRBJ2-7	.	.
TGTGCCAGCATCAGCGACGGAGCCTTTGGAAACACCATATATTTT	CASISDGAFGNTIYF	15	TRBV2	TRBJ1-3	.	.
TGTGCCAGCAGCTCCGGGACAGGGGACGAAAAACTGTTTTTT	CASSSGTGDEKLFF	14	TRBV6-5	TRBJ1-4	TRBD1	.
TGTGCCATCAGTGAGGCAGACTACAATGAGCAGTTCTTC	CAISEADYNEQFF	13	TRBV10-3	TRBJ2-1	.	.
TGCAGCGTTGAACACCAGGGTAGAGTTGCTGAAGCTTTCTTT	CSVEHQGRVAEAFF	14	TRBV29-1	TRBJ1-1	.	once
TGTGCCATCAGAGCGCAGGTCAATGAGCAGTTCTTC	CAIRAQVNEQFF	12	TRBV10-3	TRBJ2-1	.	.
TGCAGTGCTCTATACAATGAGCAGTTCTTC	CSALYNEQFF	10	TRBV20-1	TRBJ2-1	.	.
TGTGCCAGCAGCTTAGGACAGGGGGCAAATGGCTACACCTTC	CASSLGQGANGYTF	14	TRBV7-9	TRBJ1-2	TRBD1	.
TGTGCCAGCAGCTTAGATGCGGGAAACTATGGCTACACCTTC	CASSLDAGNYGYTF	14	TRBV7-9	TRBJ1-2	.	.